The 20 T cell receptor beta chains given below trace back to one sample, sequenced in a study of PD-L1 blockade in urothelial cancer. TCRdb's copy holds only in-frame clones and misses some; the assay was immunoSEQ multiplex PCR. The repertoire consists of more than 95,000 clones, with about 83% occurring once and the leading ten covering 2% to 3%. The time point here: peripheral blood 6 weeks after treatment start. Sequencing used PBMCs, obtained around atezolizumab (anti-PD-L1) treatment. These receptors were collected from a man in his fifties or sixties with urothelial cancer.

The CDR3 sequence: CASSLVGRTGELFF. In nucleotides, the CDR3 is TGTGCCAGCAGCTTGGTCGGGAGAACCGGGGAGCTGTTTTTT. This sequence joins TRBV5-4 and TRBJ2-2, with a weak D call TRBD2 (6 bases). The germline V gene has CDR1 SGHNT and CDR2 YYREEE (reference sequence). Trimming removed 0 bases at V and 5 bases at J, with 8 bases between. CDR3 length: 14 residues.

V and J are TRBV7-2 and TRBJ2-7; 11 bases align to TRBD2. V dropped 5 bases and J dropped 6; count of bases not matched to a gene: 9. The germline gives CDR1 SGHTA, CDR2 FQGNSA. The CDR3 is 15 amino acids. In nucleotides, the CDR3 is TGTGCCAGCAGCGATACTACTAGCGGGAGTCCCGAGCAGTACTTC. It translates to CASSDTTSGSPEQYF. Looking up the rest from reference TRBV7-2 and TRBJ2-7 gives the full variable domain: GAGVSQSPSNKVTEKGKDVELRCDPISGHTALYWYRQSLGQGLEFLIYFQGNSAPDKSGLPSDRFSAERTGGSVSTLTIQRTQQEDSAVYLCASSDTTSGSPEQYFGPGTRLTVT.

The CDR3 DNA sequence: TGTGCCAGCAGCTTAGGAGGGACAGGGCGGGAGCAGTACTTC. Protein: CASSLGGTGREQYF. The V gene is TRBV7-8, the J gene TRBJ2-7, with 9 bases matching TRBD1. The CDR3 spans 14 residues. V shed 1 base, J shed 7 bases, and the junction held 5 bases outside the gene matches. Germline-derived CDR1 and CDR2 are SGHVS and FQNEAQ.

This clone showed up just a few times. The CDR3 region has the DNA TGTGCCAGCAGCTTGGGACTAGCGGGATTCAACACCGGGGAGCTGTTTTTT. Its protein product is CASSLGLAGFNTGELFF. The J gene is TRBJ2-2, the V gene TRBV5-4, with 11 bases aligning to TRBD2. The germline CDR1 and CDR2 sequences are SGHNT and YYREEE (reference sequence). J was trimmed by 2 bases and V by 0 bases; bases with no gene match: 3. The CDR3 covers 17 residues.

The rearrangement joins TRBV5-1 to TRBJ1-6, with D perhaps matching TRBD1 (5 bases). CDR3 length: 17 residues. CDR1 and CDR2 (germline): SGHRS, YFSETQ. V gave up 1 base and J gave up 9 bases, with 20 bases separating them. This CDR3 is CASSLWGSPDGGSPLHF. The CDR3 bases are TGCGCCAGCAGCTTGTGGGGCAGTCCAGACGGTGGTTCACCCCTCCACTTT.

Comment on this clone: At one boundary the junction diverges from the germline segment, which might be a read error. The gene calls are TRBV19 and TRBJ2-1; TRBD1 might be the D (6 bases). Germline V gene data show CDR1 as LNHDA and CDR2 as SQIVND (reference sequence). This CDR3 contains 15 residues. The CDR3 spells CASSIVVTGKGERFF. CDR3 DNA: TGTGCCAGTAGTATAGTGGTAACAGGGAAAGGGGAGCGGTTCTTC.

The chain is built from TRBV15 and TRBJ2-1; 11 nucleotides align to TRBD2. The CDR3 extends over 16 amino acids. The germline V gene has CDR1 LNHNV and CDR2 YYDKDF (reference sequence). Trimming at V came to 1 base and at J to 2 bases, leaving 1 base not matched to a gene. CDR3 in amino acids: CATSRVAGGTYNEQFF. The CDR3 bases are TGTGCCACCAGCAGAGTAGCGGGAGGGACCTACAATGAGCAGTTCTTC.

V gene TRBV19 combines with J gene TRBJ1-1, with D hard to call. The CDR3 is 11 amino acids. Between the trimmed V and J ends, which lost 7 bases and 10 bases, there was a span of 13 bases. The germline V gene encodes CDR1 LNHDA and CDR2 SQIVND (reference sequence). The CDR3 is CASTWLDRAFF. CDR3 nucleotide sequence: TGTGCCAGTACCTGGCTAGATCGAGCTTTCTTT. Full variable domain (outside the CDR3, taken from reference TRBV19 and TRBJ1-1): DGGITQSPKYLFRKEGQNVTLSCEQNLNHDAMYWYRQDPGQGLRLIYYSQIVNDFQKGDIAEGYSVSREKKESFPLTVTSAQKNPTAFYLCASTWLDRAFFGQGTRLTVV.

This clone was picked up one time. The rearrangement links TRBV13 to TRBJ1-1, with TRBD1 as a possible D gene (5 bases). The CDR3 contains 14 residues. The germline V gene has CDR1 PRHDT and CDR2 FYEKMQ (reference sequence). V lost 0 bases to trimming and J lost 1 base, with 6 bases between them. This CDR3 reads CASSLGDRNTEAFF. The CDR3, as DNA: TGTGCCAGCAGCTTAGGCGACAGGAACACTGAAGCTTTCTTT.

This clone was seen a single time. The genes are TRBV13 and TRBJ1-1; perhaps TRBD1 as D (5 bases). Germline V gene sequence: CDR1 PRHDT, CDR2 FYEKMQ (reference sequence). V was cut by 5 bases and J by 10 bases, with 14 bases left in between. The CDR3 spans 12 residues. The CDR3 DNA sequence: TGTGCCAGCAGCGTCCAGGGAAGGGGAGCTTTCTTT. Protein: CASSVQGRGAFF.

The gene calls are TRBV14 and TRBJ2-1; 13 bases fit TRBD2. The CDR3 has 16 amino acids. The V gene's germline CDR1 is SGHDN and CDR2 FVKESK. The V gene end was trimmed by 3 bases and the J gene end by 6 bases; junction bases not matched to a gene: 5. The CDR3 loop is CASSHELAGGPNEQFF. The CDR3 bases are TGTGCCAGCAGCCACGAACTAGCGGGAGGGCCCAATGAGCAGTTCTTC.

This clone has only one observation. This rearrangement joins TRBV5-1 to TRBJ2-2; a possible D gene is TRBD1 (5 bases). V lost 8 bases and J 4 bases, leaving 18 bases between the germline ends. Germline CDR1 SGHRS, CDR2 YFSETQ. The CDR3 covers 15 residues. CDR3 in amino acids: CASRSWTTPTGELFF. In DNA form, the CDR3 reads TGCGCCAGTCGCTCCTGGACAACCCCCACCGGGGAGCTGTTTTTT.

The CDR3, as DNA: TGTGCCAGCACCTTGGGGGGGTCAGGACAGCCCCAGCATTTT. Its translation is CASTLGGSGQPQHF. The rearrangement joins TRBV28 to TRBJ1-5; D may be TRBD1 (5 bases). Germline CDR1 reads MDHEN; CDR2 reads SYDVKM. This CDR3 is built from 14 residues. Trimming removed 7 bases from V and 7 bases from J, with 17 bases in between.

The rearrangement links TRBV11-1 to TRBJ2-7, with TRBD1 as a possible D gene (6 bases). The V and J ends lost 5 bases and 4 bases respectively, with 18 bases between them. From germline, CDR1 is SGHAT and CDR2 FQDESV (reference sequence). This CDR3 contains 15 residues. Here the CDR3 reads CASSRPGGQSYEQYF. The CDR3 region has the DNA TGTGCCAGCAGCCGCCCGGGTGGACAGAGTTACGAGCAGTACTTC.

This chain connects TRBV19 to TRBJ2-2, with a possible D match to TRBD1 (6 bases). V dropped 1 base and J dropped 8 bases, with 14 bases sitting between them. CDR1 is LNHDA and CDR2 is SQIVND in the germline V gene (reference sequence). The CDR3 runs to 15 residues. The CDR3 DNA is TGTGCCAGTAGTATAGGTTCCAGCGGACAGGGGGAGCTGTTTTTT. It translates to CASSIGSSGQGELFF. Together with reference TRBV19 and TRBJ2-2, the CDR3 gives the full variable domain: DGGITQSPKYLFRKEGQNVTLSCEQNLNHDAMYWYRQDPGQGLRLIYYSQIVNDFQKGDIAEGYSVSREKKESFPLTVTSAQKNPTAFYLCASSIGSSGQGELFFGEGSRLTVL.

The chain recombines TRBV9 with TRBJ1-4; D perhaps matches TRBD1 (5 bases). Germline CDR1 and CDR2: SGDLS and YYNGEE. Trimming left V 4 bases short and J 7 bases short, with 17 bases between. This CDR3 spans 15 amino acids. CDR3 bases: TGTGCCAGCAGCCCCCCGTCCGGGGGGAGTGAAAAACTGTTTTTT. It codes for CASSPPSGGSEKLFF.

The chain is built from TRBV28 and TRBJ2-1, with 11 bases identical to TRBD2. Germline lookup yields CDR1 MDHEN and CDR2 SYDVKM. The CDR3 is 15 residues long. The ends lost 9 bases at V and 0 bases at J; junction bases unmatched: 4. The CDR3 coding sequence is TGTGCCAGGATAGCGGGAGGGAGCTCCTACAATGAGCAGTTCTTC. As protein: CARIAGGSSYNEQFF.

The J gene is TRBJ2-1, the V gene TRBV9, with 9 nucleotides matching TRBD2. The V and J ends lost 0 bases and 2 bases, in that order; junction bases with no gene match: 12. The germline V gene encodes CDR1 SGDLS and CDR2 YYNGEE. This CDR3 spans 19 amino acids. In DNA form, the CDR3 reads TGTGCCAGCAGCGTAGGGAGCGGGAGGTTCGTGGGGACCTACAATGAGCAGTTCTTC. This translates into CASSVGSGRFVGTYNEQFF.

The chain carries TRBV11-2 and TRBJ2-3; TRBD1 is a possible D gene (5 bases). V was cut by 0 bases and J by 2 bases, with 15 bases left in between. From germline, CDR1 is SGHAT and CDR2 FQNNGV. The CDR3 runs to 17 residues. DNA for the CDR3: TGTGCCAGCAGCTTAGATGGGGCAGGTTCTCCCACAGATACGCAGTATTTT. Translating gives CASSLDGAGSPTDTQYF.

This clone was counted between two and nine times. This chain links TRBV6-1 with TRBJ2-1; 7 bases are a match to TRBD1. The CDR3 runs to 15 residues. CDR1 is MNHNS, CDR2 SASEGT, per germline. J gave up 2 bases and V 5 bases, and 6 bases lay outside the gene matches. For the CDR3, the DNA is TGTGCCAGCAGTAAACCGGGACAGACCTACAATGAGCAGTTCTTC. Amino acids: CASSKPGQTYNEQFF.